This T cell receptor beta chain was captured by sequencing in a study of cytomegalovirus exposure and HLA in healthy donors. PCR employed 60 Vbeta and 13 Jbeta primers. Data came from immunoSEQ multiplex PCR; TCRdb stores just in-frame clones and leaves some out. This sample has 99,000 or so clones, with 12% found just once. The CDR3 length is 17 residues. The V end lost 3 bases, the J end lost 1 base, and 18 bases lay between the germline ends. The germline V gene encodes CDR1 SGHDN and CDR2 FVKESK. This sequence was found in a man aged 35-49 years in good health and CMV-seropositive. The chain employs TRBV14 and TRBJ1-1; perhaps TRBD1 as D (5 bases). The sequenced sample was PBMCs. DNA for the CDR3: TGTGCCAGCAGCCACAGACAGTGGTACTACGAGAACACTGAAGCTTTCTTT. Translation: CASSHRQWYYENTEAFF.